A single sample gave rise to the 27 T cell receptor beta chains below, sequenced in a study of cytomegalovirus exposure and HLA in healthy donors. Amplification used 60 Vbeta primers and 13 Jbeta primers. TCRdb's table, derived via immunoSEQ multiplex PCR, lists solely in-frame clones and lacks some. The table has some 56,000 clones, about 80% seen once. Material for sequencing was PBMCs. All receptors come from a man aged 50-59 years in good health and CMV-seronegative.

A single count supports this clone. This chain uses TRBV4-1 with TRBJ2-7; TRBD1 matches at 11 bases. V shed 3 bases, J shed 3 bases, and the junction held 7 bases outside the gene matches. The length of the CDR3 is 16 residues. CDR1 is MGHRA and CDR2 is YSYEKL in the germline V gene. CDR3 amino acids: CASSQGTGTGGYEQYF. DNA for the CDR3: TGCGCCAGCAGCCAGGGGACCGGGACAGGGGGCTACGAGCAGTACTTC.

To note about this clone: In the same sample, other DNA sequences code for this CDR3. The chain recombines TRBV5-6 with TRBJ2-1, with 13 bases lining up with TRBD2. V lost 4 bases, J lost 8 bases, and 9 bases stayed unmatched. The CDR3 is 16 amino acids. CDR1 SGHDT and CDR2 YYEEEE come from the germline V gene. CDR3 residues: CASSTLLAGGLDEQFF. The CDR3 DNA reads as TGTGCCAGCAGCACCTTACTAGCGGGGGGGCTCGATGAGCAGTTCTTC.

The rearrangement joins TRBV5-6 to TRBJ2-5; D might be TRBD1 (5 bases). This CDR3 comprises 15 residues. Looked up from germline, CDR1 is SGHDT and CDR2 is YYEEEE. V shed 3 bases and J shed 3 bases, with 15 bases lying between them. The CDR3 is CASSWGIPRKETQYF. CDR3 in DNA: TGTGCCAGCAGCTGGGGCATCCCAAGAAAAGAGACCCAGTACTTC.

V and J are TRBV7-3 and TRBJ2-3, with 12 bases identical to TRBD2. J gave up 4 bases and V 5 bases, and 1 base lay outside the gene matches. The CDR3 covers 14 residues. The V gene's germline CDR1 is SGHTA and CDR2 FQGTGA. Here the CDR3 DNA reads TGTGCCAGCAGCCCTAGCGGGGGGGCAGATACGCAGTATTTT. The encoded protein is CASSPSGGADTQYF.

This rearrangement joins TRBV19 to TRBJ2-5; TRBD2 matches 7 bases. Germline V gene data show CDR1 as LNHDA and CDR2 as SQIVND (reference sequence). After removal of 3 bases from V and 2 bases from J, the junction contained 6 bases not matched to a gene. This CDR3 spans 15 amino acids. The CDR3 coding sequence is TGTGCCAGTAGTATGTTCTCGGGGGGTCAAGAGACCCAGTACTTC. Amino acids: CASSMFSGGQETQYF.

The rearrangement joins TRBV2 to TRBJ1-5, with D unresolved. The germline CDR1 and CDR2 sequences are SNHLY and FYNNEI. V lost 3 bases, J lost 0 bases, and 21 bases lay in between. The CDR3 sequence is 19 residues long. In nucleotides, the CDR3 is TGTGCCAGCAGTGATGGCCGGGTGGAGGCCCTGTATAGCAATCAGCCCCAGCATTTT. This encodes CASSDGRVEALYSNQPQHF.

This clone has just one count. V usage is TRBV9 and J usage is TRBJ2-3; D is perhaps TRBD2 (6 bases). V was cut by 0 bases and J by 3 bases, with 8 bases left in between. Looked up from germline, CDR1 is SGDLS and CDR2 is YYNGEE. This CDR3 region has 14 residues. The chain's CDR3 is CASSVGGETDTQYF. As DNA, the CDR3 is TGTGCCAGCAGCGTAGGGGGGGAAACAGATACGCAGTATTTT.

V gene TRBV6-1 combines with J gene TRBJ2-3; D is undetermined. The length of the CDR3 is 12 residues. The V end lost 4 bases, the J end lost 4 bases, and 6 bases lay between the germline ends. The germline CDR1 and CDR2 sequences are MNHNS and SASEGT. CDR3 residues: CASSGGSDTQYF. CDR3 DNA: TGTGCCAGCAGTGGCGGATCAGATACGCAGTATTTT.

The chain links TRBV28 to TRBJ2-7; D call uncertain. There are 16 residues in the CDR3. CDR1 is MDHEN and CDR2 is SYDVKM in the germline V gene. V lost 4 bases and J 0 bases, leaving 16 bases between the germline ends. CDR3 DNA sequence: TGTGCCAGCAGTTCCTCCAGGAAACCCCTCTCCTACGAGCAGTACTTC. Its protein product is CASSSSRKPLSYEQYF.

V and J are TRBV15 and TRBJ2-7; D not resolved. This CDR3 is built from 13 residues. Germline CDR1 is LNHNV and CDR2 is YYDKDF (reference sequence). The V and J ends lost 0 bases and 0 bases respectively, with 3 bases between them. The CDR3 is CATSRDRSYEQYF. The CDR3 nucleotides are TGTGCCACCAGCAGAGATCGCTCCTACGAGCAGTACTTC.

The chain employs TRBV28 and TRBJ1-6, with D possibly being TRBD1 (5 bases). In germline, CDR1 is MDHEN, CDR2 SYDVKM. The ends were cut back, 3 bases at V and 6 bases at J, with 15 bases in the middle. The CDR3 has 16 residues. CDR3 protein: CASSLPGWKGNSPLHF. DNA for the CDR3: TGTGCCAGCAGTTTGCCAGGGTGGAAGGGTAATTCACCCCTCCACTTT.

V is TRBV9 and J is TRBJ2-5; 7 bases are a match to TRBD2. V lost 2 bases and J lost 9; bases outside the gene matches: 10. The CDR3 consists of 14 residues. Germline CDR1 is SGDLS and CDR2 is YYNGEE. CDR3 loop: CASSVEAGVGAQYF. The CDR3 nucleotides read TGTGCCAGCAGCGTCGAGGCGGGGGTTGGGGCCCAGTACTTC.

The genes are TRBV29-1 and TRBJ2-3, with D tentatively TRBD1 (6 bases). The CDR3 covers 16 residues. Looked up from germline, CDR1 is SQVTM and CDR2 is ANQGSEA. The germline V and J ends were trimmed by 3 bases and 3 bases, with 19 bases remaining between them. CDR3 bases: TGCAGCGTTGAGGTTCGATGGGGGCGCAGGACAGATACGCAGTATTTT. This codes for CSVEVRWGRRTDTQYF.

V gene TRBV7-2 combines with J gene TRBJ2-7, with 10 positions matching TRBD2. Germline V gene sequence: CDR1 SGHTA, CDR2 FQGNSA. The length of the CDR3 is 17 residues. J was trimmed by 2 bases and V by 5 bases; bases with no gene match: 12. CDR3 coding DNA: TGTGCCAGCAGCCCCGGCCCTAGCGGGGGCCCCACCTACGAGCAGTACTTC. Protein sequence: CASSPGPSGGPTYEQYF.

V usage is TRBV28 and J usage is TRBJ1-1; D unresolved. The CDR3 has 14 amino acids. V shed 2 bases and J shed 4 bases, with 11 bases lying between them. Germline-derived CDR1 and CDR2 are MDHEN and SYDVKM. The CDR3 DNA is TGTGCCAGCAGTTTAGCCGGGAAGGGCACTGAAGCTTTCTTT. Protein product: CASSLAGKGTEAFF.

The chain carries TRBV11-2 and TRBJ2-7, with TRBD1 matching 9 bases. The CDR3 loop spans 14 amino acids. Germline V lookup: CDR1 SGHAT, CDR2 FQNNGV. With V trimmed by 3 bases and J by 3 bases, 3 bases remained unmatched. In nucleotides, the CDR3 is TGTGCCAGCAGCTTTGGACAGGGGATCTACGAGCAGTACTTC. Protein product: CASSFGQGIYEQYF.

The chain links TRBV14 to TRBJ2-7, with D tentatively TRBD1 (6 bases). The CDR3 covers 13 residues. The V end was cut by 4 bases, the J end by 9 bases, with 16 bases between. Germline loops: CDR1 SGHDN, CDR2 FVKESK. The CDR3 sequence: CASSPFMGHLQYF. The CDR3 bases are TGTGCCAGCAGCCCATTCATGGGACACCTGCAGTACTTC.

In its sample, this clone was seen once. This chain connects TRBV6-1 to TRBJ2-5, with TRBD2 matching over 9 bases. The J call may be wrong; the DNA end is better matched by TRBJ2-7. CDR3 length: 15 residues. In germline, CDR1 is MNHNS, CDR2 SASEGT. CDR3 residues: CASSEVLAGDGEQYF. CDR3 bases: TGTGCCAGCAGTGAAGTTTTAGCGGGGGATGGCGAGCAGTACTTC.

The CDR3 DNA reads as TGCGCCAGCAGCTGGGGACAAAACTATGGCTACACCTTC. Protein sequence: CASSWGQNYGYTF. The chain combines TRBV5-1 with TRBJ1-2; D is perhaps TRBD1 (6 bases). Germline loops: CDR1 SGHRS, CDR2 YFSETQ. The CDR3 contains 13 residues. Between the trimmed V and J ends, which lost 3 bases and 2 bases, there was a span of 8 bases.

V usage is TRBV5-1 and J usage is TRBJ2-3; 8 bases agree with TRBD2. The ends lost 4 bases at V and 2 bases at J; junction bases unmatched: 9. Germline lookup yields CDR1 SGHRS and CDR2 YFSETQ. The CDR3 consists of 16 residues. The CDR3 region is CASSGGLVGDTDTQYF. CDR3 nucleotides: TGCGCCAGCAGCGGGGGACTAGTAGGGGACACAGATACGCAGTATTTT.

The V and J genes are TRBV7-2 and TRBJ2-7; 9 nucleotides line up with TRBD2. The V and J ends lost 2 bases and 6 bases, in that order; junction bases with no gene match: 11. The germline V gene encodes CDR1 SGHTA and CDR2 FQGNSA. This CDR3 has 16 amino acids. The CDR3 sequence is CASSLLGGGGSLEQYF. Here the CDR3 DNA reads TGTGCCAGCAGCTTATTGGGCGGGGGGGGTTCCCTCGAGCAGTACTTC.

The chain links TRBV30 to TRBJ1-4; 7 bases line up with TRBD1. V lost 5 bases to trimming and J lost 8 bases; unmatched junction nucleotides: 5. CDR3 length: 12 residues. Germline values: CDR1 GTSNPN, CDR2 SVGIG (reference sequence). CDR3 amino acids: CAWSQGNEKLFF. The DNA of the CDR3 is TGTGCCTGGTCACAGGGGAACGAAAAACTGTTTTTT. The whole variable domain, remainder taken from reference TRBV30 and TRBJ1-4, is SQTIHQWPATLVQPVGSPLSLECTVEGTSNPNLYWYRQAAGRGLQLLFYSVGIGQISSEVPQNLSASRPQDRQFILSSKKLLLSDSGFYLCAWSQGNEKLFFGSGTQLSVL.

This chain uses TRBV7-2 with TRBJ2-5; D perhaps matches TRBD1 (6 bases). The CDR3 runs to 13 residues. V was trimmed by 3 bases and J by 5 bases, leaving 10 bases between them. The V gene's germline CDR1 is SGHTA and CDR2 FQGNSA. This CDR3 is CASSLGAYETQYF. The CDR3 DNA reads as TGTGCCAGCAGCTTGGGGGCGTATGAGACCCAGTACTTC.

Comments on this clone: One end of the junction is discordant with germline, which a read error may explain. J is TRBJ2-1 and V is TRBV9; D might be TRBD1 (5 bases). CDR3 size: 15 residues. CDR1 is SGDLS and CDR2 is YYNGEE in the germline V gene. CDR3 amino acids: CASSPTLGAYNEQLF. The CDR3 coding sequence is TGTGCCAGCAGCCCCACTCTAGGGGCCTACAATGAGCAGCTCTTC.

The chain uses TRBV29-1 and TRBJ2-2, with D tentatively TRBD1 (5 bases). The CDR3 loop spans 13 amino acids. Trimming stripped 6 bases from V and 2 bases from J, with 10 bases between. The germline CDR1 and CDR2 sequences are SQVTM and ANQGSEA. Here the CDR3 reads CSVRQSNTGELFF. The CDR3 coding sequence is TGCAGCGTGAGACAGAGTAACACCGGGGAGCTGTTTTTT.

This chain joins TRBV5-1 and TRBJ2-7; D remains unclear. The V end lost 4 bases, the J end lost 0 bases, and 5 bases lay between the germline ends. The CDR3 spans 12 residues. Germline V gene data show CDR1 as SGHRS and CDR2 as YFSETQ. The CDR3 nucleotides are TGCGCCAGCAGCCTCAGCTCCTACGAGCAGTACTTC. As protein: CASSLSSYEQYF.

Here the CDR3 DNA reads TGTGCCAGTACCGGGACAGGGGTGGGCACAGATACGCAGTATTTT. Translation gives CASTGTGVGTDTQYF. The rearrangement links TRBV19 to TRBJ2-3, with 10 bases that match TRBD1. V dropped 7 bases and J dropped 1; count of bases not matched to a gene: 5. There are 15 residues in the CDR3. Germline CDR1 and CDR2: LNHDA and SQIVND (reference sequence).